These 20 T cell receptor beta chains were sequenced from one sample in a study of cytomegalovirus exposure and HLA in healthy donors. Clones were read by immunoSEQ multiplex PCR, and TCRdb kept only the in-frame ones, dropping some. The data show a few hundred thousand clones, around 90% seen once. Sequences were obtained from PBMCs. All receptors derive from a woman between 18 and 29 years old in good health and CMV-seronegative.

The V and J genes are TRBV4-1 and TRBJ2-7, with 12 bases identical to TRBD2. This CDR3 is 15 amino acids long. V gave up 4 bases and J gave up 0 bases; unmatched junction bases: 1. Germline V gene data show CDR1 as MGHRA and CDR2 as YSYEKL. The CDR3 nucleotides are TGCGCCAGCAGCCTGACTAGCGGGAGCTCCTACGAGCAGTACGTC. Its protein product is CASSLTSGSSYEQYV.

The J gene is TRBJ1-6, the V gene TRBV9, with 12 bases matching TRBD1. The CDR3 loop spans 14 amino acids. CDR1 and CDR2 (germline): SGDLS, YYNGEE. V shed 2 bases and J 15 bases; nucleotides not matched to a gene: 6. The CDR3 DNA sequence: TGTGCCAGCAGCGTCGGGGACAGGGGGCGTAGCCTCCACTTT. This encodes CASSVGDRGRSLHF.

This clone was counted only a few times. The chain carries TRBV9 and TRBJ2-7; 11 bases are shared with TRBD2. With V trimmed by 3 bases and J by 4 bases, 6 bases remained unmatched. This CDR3 is 15 amino acids long. Germline lookup yields CDR1 SGDLS and CDR2 YYNGEE. The CDR3 DNA sequence: TGTGCCAGCAGCGCCTTAGCGGGGGGGCCTTACGAGCAGTACGTC. The encoded protein is CASSALAGGPYEQYV.

A few counts support this clone. The same CDR3 is also encoded by other DNA sequences in this sample. J is TRBJ1-6 and V is TRBV2; 7 bases align to TRBD1. The germline gives CDR1 SNHLY, CDR2 FYNNEI. V lost 6 bases to trimming and J lost 7 bases; unmatched junction nucleotides: 6. The CDR3 length is 14 residues. The CDR3 region has the DNA TGTGCCAGCAGCGGGGACAGAGGCAATTCACCCCTCCACTTT. Residues: CASSGDRGNSPLHF.

This clone occurred a few times. This sequence joins TRBV7-9 and TRBJ1-6; D not certain. V was pared by 4 bases and J by 14 bases, with 18 bases between. This CDR3 is 14 amino acids long. In germline, CDR1 is SEHNR, CDR2 FQNEAQ (reference sequence). The CDR3 DNA reads TGTGCCAGCAGCTCCCCGGGGAATCCATTCACCCTCCACTTT. It encodes CASSSPGNPFTLHF.

This chain uses TRBV7-2 with TRBJ2-3, with TRBD2 matching 10 bases. The CDR3 consists of 15 residues. CDR1 SGHTA and CDR2 FQGNSA come from the germline V gene. With V trimmed by 2 bases and J by 6 bases, 5 bases remained unmatched. The CDR3 region is CASSLTAGGPDTQYF. The CDR3 DNA reads as TGTGCCAGCAGCTTAACAGCGGGGGGGCCGGATACGCAGTATTTT. The full variable domain, its missing parts supplied by reference TRBV7-2 and TRBJ2-3, is GAGVSQSPSNKVTEKGKDVELRCDPISGHTALYWYRQSLGQGLEFLIYFQGNSAPDKSGLPSDRFSAERTGGSVSTLTIQRTQQEDSAVYLCASSLTAGGPDTQYFGPGTRLTVL.

This chain links TRBV28 with TRBJ1-2; D is unclear. The CDR3 has 15 residues. The germline V gene encodes CDR1 MDHEN and CDR2 SYDVKM. V lost 7 bases and J 5 bases, leaving 20 bases between the germline ends. The CDR3 region is CASNDNGPGEYGYTF. CDR3 sequence (DNA): TGTGCCAGCAACGATAACGGCCCAGGTGAATATGGCTACACCTTC.

The chain combines TRBV27 with TRBJ1-6; a possible D gene is TRBD1 (6 bases). This CDR3 is built from 16 residues. V was cut by 5 bases and J by 6 bases, with 17 bases left in between. Germline V gives CDR1 MNHEY, CDR2 SMNVEV (reference sequence). The CDR3 spells CASSPSIGGLNSPLHF. The DNA of the CDR3 is TGTGCCAGCAGTCCATCAATAGGGGGTCTTAATTCACCCCTCCACTTT.

The V and J genes are TRBV4-3 and TRBJ2-3, with 9 bases that match TRBD1. Unmatched junction bases numbered 7, after V lost 4 bases and J lost 5 bases. Per germline, CDR1 LGHNA and CDR2 YSLEER. The CDR3 spans 15 residues. CDR3 DNA: TGCGCCAGCAGCCGCACAGGGGGCGCGGGAGATACGCAGTATTTT. Translating gives CASSRTGGAGDTQYF.

The V gene is TRBV6-1, the J gene TRBJ2-5, with 16 positions matching TRBD2. The CDR3 spans 17 residues. V gave up 3 bases and J gave up 5 bases; unmatched junction bases: 6. Germline V CDR1 and CDR2: MNHNS, SASEGT. DNA for the CDR3: TGTGCCAGCAGTGACGGGACTAGCGGGGGGGTCCGGGAGACCCAGTACTTC. As protein: CASSDGTSGGVRETQYF.

The V gene is TRBV10-3, the J gene TRBJ1-1; D gene uncertain. Germline CDR1 reads ENHRY; CDR2 reads SYGVKD. Trimming stripped 4 bases from V and 2 bases from J, with 11 bases between. The CDR3 runs 14 residues. CDR3 protein: CAISVESGNTEAFF. The DNA of the CDR3 is TGTGCCATCAGTGTAGAATCGGGAAACACTGAAGCTTTCTTT.

The rearrangement joins TRBV5-8 to TRBJ2-2; D not certain. CDR1 is SGHTS, CDR2 YDEGEE, per germline. CDR3 length: 14 amino acids. The V and J ends lost 4 bases and 5 bases respectively, with 12 bases between them. Here the CDR3 DNA reads TGTGCCAGCAGCCAGACACGTCAGACCGGGGAGCTGTTTTTT. Protein product: CASSQTRQTGELFF. The entire variable domain, with the rest obtained from reference TRBV5-8 and TRBJ2-2, is as follows: EAGVTQSPTHLIKTRGQQATLRCSPISGHTSVYWYQQALGLGLQFLLWYDEGEERNRGNFPPRFSGRQFPNYSSELNVNALELEDSALYLCASSQTRQTGELFFGEGSRLTVL.

V usage is TRBV27 and J usage is TRBJ2-1, with 10 positions matching TRBD2. V gave up 5 bases and J gave up 6 bases; unmatched junction bases: 1. The length of the CDR3 is 13 residues. The V gene's germline CDR1 is MNHEY and CDR2 SMNVEV (reference sequence). The CDR3 DNA is TGTGCCAGCAGTGGACTAGCGGTCAATGAGCAGTTCTTC. Translating gives CASSGLAVNEQFF.

This clone was detected only a few times. The gene calls are TRBV6-5 and TRBJ2-7, with 8 bases matching TRBD1. Per the germline V gene, CDR1 is MNHEY and CDR2 is SVGAGI. This CDR3 region has 15 residues. V lost 5 bases, J lost 2 bases, and 8 bases stayed unmatched. CDR3 nucleotide sequence: TGTGCCAGCAGTCCGATCAGGGGGCGACCCTACGAGCAGTACGTC. Translation gives CASSPIRGRPYEQYV.

The CDR3 loop reads CASSEISGGFSYEQYF. As DNA, the CDR3 is TGTGCCAGCAGTGAAATTAGCGGGGGGTTCTCCTACGAGCAGTACTTC. This chain joins TRBV6-1 and TRBJ2-7; 10 positions agree with TRBD2. Looked up from germline, CDR1 is MNHNS and CDR2 is SASEGT. V lost 2 bases, J lost 0 bases, and 4 bases stayed unmatched. This CDR3 region has 16 residues.

This clone was observed a single time. The V and J genes are TRBV29-1 and TRBJ1-1; D gene unclear. The V end was cut by 6 bases, the J end by 7 bases, with 9 bases between. The CDR3 sequence is 10 residues long. Germline values: CDR1 SQVTM, CDR2 ANQGSEA. The CDR3 DNA sequence: TGCAGCGTAGTGACACTTGAAGCTTTCTTT. This gives the protein CSVVTLEAFF.

The chain couples TRBV29-1 to TRBJ2-7; TRBD1 aligns across 7 bases. V was clipped by 1 base and J by 0 bases; unmatched bases: 12. The CDR3 extends over 17 amino acids. The germline gives CDR1 SQVTM, CDR2 ANQGSEA. The CDR3 coding sequence is TGCAGCGTTGAAGCCTGGGACAGCCGAAGCAGCTCCTACGAGCAGTACTTC. This sequence encodes CSVEAWDSRSSSYEQYF.

This chain connects TRBV25-1 to TRBJ1-1; D might be TRBD1 (5 bases). The CDR3 sequence is 15 residues long. Between the trimmed V and J ends, which lost 1 base and 6 bases, there was a span of 15 bases. Germline V gene sequence: CDR1 MGHDK, CDR2 SYGVNS. The CDR3, as DNA: TGTGCCAGCAGTGAATCGGCAGGGCTGGTGCCTGAAGCTTTCTTT. Encoded protein: CASSESAGLVPEAFF. Combining the CDR3 with reference TRBV25-1 and TRBJ1-1 gives the whole variable domain EADIYQTPRYLVIGTGKKITLECSQTMGHDKMYWYQQDPGMELHLIHYSYGVNSTEKGDLSSESTVSRIRTEHFPLTLESARPSHTSQYLCASSESAGLVPEAFFGQGTRLTVV.

This clone was picked up one time. V is TRBV25-1 and J is TRBJ2-3, with TRBD2 matching 9 bases. Per germline, CDR1 MGHDK and CDR2 SYGVNS. CDR3 length: 14 amino acids. Trimming at V came to 5 bases and at J to 3 bases, leaving 3 bases not matched to a gene. The CDR3 protein is CASSLAGSTDTQYF. CDR3 sequence (DNA): TGTGCCAGCAGTCTAGCGGGGAGTACAGATACGCAGTATTTT.

The chain combines TRBV5-6 with TRBJ2-7; 9 bases are a match to TRBD1. V lost 4 bases, J lost 5 bases, and 10 bases stayed unmatched. The CDR3 loop spans 15 amino acids. In germline, CDR1 is SGHDT, CDR2 YYEEEE. CDR3 region: CASSRLKGTGNEQYV. The DNA for the CDR3 is TGTGCCAGCAGCCGATTGAAGGGGACAGGGAACGAGCAGTACGTC.